Shown below are 6 T cell receptor beta chains from a single sample sequenced in a study of OX40 agonist ivuxolimab in advanced cancers. TCRdb keeps only in-frame clones here, not all; method: immunoSEQ multiplex PCR. The table records 70,000 to 85,000 clones, 65% to 90% of them present only once. The specimen comprised CD4+ or CD8+ T cells sorted from blood, sampled in a trial of the OX40 agonist ivuxolimab. The source is an adult with an advanced solid tumor such as melanoma, head and neck, liver or kidney cancer.

This sequence joins TRBV21-1 and TRBJ2-7; the table's D call, TRBD1, has no DNA check behind it. TRBV21-1 represents a pseudogene. The CDR3 is made up of 15 amino acids. The CDR3 nucleotides are TGTGCCAGTCGACGGACAGAAAGATTCCCCTACGAGCAGTACTTC. The encoded protein is CASRRTERFPYEQYF.

This clone came up once. V usage is TRBV4-3 and J usage is TRBJ1-1, with D uncertain. Germline V lookup: CDR1 LGHNA, CDR2 YSLEER. This CDR3 contains 13 residues. Trimming took off 8 bases at V and 5 bases at J, with 15 bases between the two ends. The CDR3 sequence is CASSTNRNTEAFF. The DNA of the CDR3 is TGCGCCAGCTCCACGAACAGAAATACTGAAGCTTTCTTT.

V usage is TRBV6-1 and J usage is TRBJ2-2, with D maybe TRBD2 (5 bases). The CDR3 loop spans 15 amino acids. Germline values: CDR1 MNHNS, CDR2 SASEGT. V lost 1 base and J lost 4, with 10 bases in between. In DNA form, the CDR3 reads TGTGCCAGCAGTGAAGTTCTGGGAGCCACCGGGGAGCTGTTTTTT. This translates into CASSEVLGATGELFF.

This clone has just one count. The V call is TRBV27, the J call TRBJ1-1; D is unclear. The CDR3 loop spans 14 amino acids. Deletions cut 7 bases from V and 0 bases from J, with 12 bases between. The germline V gene has CDR1 MNHEY and CDR2 SMNVEV (reference sequence). The CDR3 is CASMSGRVNTEAFF. The CDR3, as DNA: TGTGCCAGCATGAGTGGGCGGGTGAACACTGAAGCTTTCTTT.

The chain is built from TRBV4-2 and TRBJ2-7; 13 bases fit TRBD2. J gave up 2 bases and V 4 bases, and 5 bases lay outside the gene matches. The CDR3 runs 16 residues. Germline V gene data show CDR1 as LGHNA and CDR2 as YNFKEQ. CDR3 residues: CASSRLGTSGTYEQYF. DNA of the CDR3: TGTGCCAGCAGCCGTCTAGGGACTAGCGGGACCTACGAGCAGTACTTC.

The chain uses TRBV7-6 and TRBJ1-1, with TRBD1 as a possible D gene (5 bases). Deletions cut 3 bases from V and 0 bases from J, with 17 bases between. CDR3 length: 17 amino acids. In germline, CDR1 is SGHVS, CDR2 FNYEAQ. In DNA form, the CDR3 reads TGTGCCAGCAGCTTCGCCCCGCCAGGGAACATGAACACTGAAGCTTTCTTT. It yields the protein CASSFAPPGNMNTEAFF.